The 12 T cell receptor beta chains listed next were all sequenced from one sample in a study of prognosis after radiotherapy for stage I lung cancer. With two-round multiplex PCR, TCR beta CDR3 sequences were amplified from genomic DNA. Gene-specific primers for each TRBV and TRBJ gene drove first-round PCR. Using its own MiXCR run on the multiplex PCR reads, TCRdb lists one record per CDR3 protein. This table holds about 13,000 distinct CDR3 sequences, 28% found once. Source: PBMCs, taken before or after stereotactic body radiation therapy (not recorded which). These receptors were obtained from a donor of 50 years or more with non-small cell lung cancer.

This chain uses TRBV6-1 with TRBJ2-7, with a weak D call TRBD1 (5 bases). The CDR3 is 14 residues long. The germline V gene encodes CDR1 MNHNS and CDR2 SASEGT. The CDR3 loop reads CFSTMGPGYYEQYF. CDR3 sequence (DNA): TGTTTCAGCACAATGGGGCCCGGCTACTACGAGCAGTACTTC.

Points on this clonotype: A single base is all that separates this from a far larger clone, so a read error is likely. The chain links TRBV7-8 to TRBJ2-2, with 16 bases aligning to TRBD2. Germline V gene lookup returns CDR1 SGHVS and CDR2 FQNEAQ. The CDR3 is 18 residues long. V shed 5 bases and J 10 bases; nucleotides not matched to a gene: 13. The CDR3 bases are TGTGCCAGCAGCAGAGGGACTAGCGGGAGGGCCTCCATCGTGGAGCTGTTTTTT. Translated: CASSRGTSGRASIVELFF.

By sample fraction, this clonotype is medium-sized. This CDR3 reads CASTQGGQPQHF. The CDR3 DNA sequence: TGTGCCAGCACCCAGGGTGGTCAGCCCCAGCATTTT. This rearrangement joins TRBV28 to TRBJ1-5, with D possibly matching TRBD1 (5 bases). V shed 7 bases and J shed 6 bases, with 10 bases lying between them. CDR3 size: 12 residues. Per germline, CDR1 MDHEN and CDR2 SYDVKM.

By proportion, this clonotype is medium-sized. The J gene is TRBJ2-1, the V gene TRBV5-1, with D tentatively TRBD2 (5 bases). Germline V gene data show CDR1 as SGHRS and CDR2 as YFSETQ. The CDR3 is made up of 17 amino acids. The V end was cut by 5 bases, the J end by 1 base, with 19 bases between. The CDR3 DNA reads TGCGCCAGCAGTGCCGAGGGTTGGGAGTCGTCCTACAATGAGCAGTTCTTC. It specifies CASSAEGWESSYNEQFF.

A word on this clonotype: This may be a read error, as it is one base from a much larger clone. V usage is TRBV20-1 and J usage is TRBJ2-1; TRBD1 or TRBD2 may be the D gene (5 bases each). Looked up from germline, CDR1 is DFQATT and CDR2 is SNEGSKA (reference sequence). The CDR3 has 14 amino acids. The CDR3: CGAVQNSGTRTLFF. In DNA, the CDR3 is TGCGGTGCGGTCCAAAACTCCGGGACCAGAACTCTGTTCTTC.

As concerns this clonotype: A single base is all that separates this from a far larger clone, so a read error is likely. The V gene is TRBV6-1, the J gene TRBJ2-5, with TRBD2 matching 8 bases. Gene TRBJ2-1 matches the end of the DNA better, so the J call may be wrong. Germline V gives CDR1 MNHNS, CDR2 SASEGT. The CDR3 spans 14 residues. The CDR3 DNA follows: TGTGCCAGCAGTGTGGCGGGAGGATGGTATGAGCAGTTCTTC. Its protein product is CASSVAGGWYEQFF.

This clonotype was observed at least ten times. A single base separates this from a much larger clone, so it may be a read error. This chain joins TRBV5-1 and TRBJ2-1, with D possibly being TRBD1 or TRBD2 (5 bases each). V was cut by 2 bases and J by 3 bases, with 9 bases left in between. CDR3 length: 14 amino acids. Per the germline V gene, CDR1 is SGHRS and CDR2 is YFSETQ. The CDR3: CASSFRGGYNEQFF. CDR3 bases: TGCGCCAGCAGCTTCCGGGGCGGCTACAATGAGCAGTTCTTC.

This clonotype showed up many times. The V call is TRBV29-1, the J call TRBJ2-7, with a weak D call TRBD2 (6 bases). The CDR3 is 15 residues long. Between the trimmed V and J ends, which lost 0 bases and 0 bases, there was a span of 12 bases. Germline V gives CDR1 SQVTM, CDR2 ANQGSEA. The CDR3 bases are TGCAGCGTTGAAGATCGGGGAGGCGTCTCCTACGAGCAGTACTTC. Amino acids: CSVEDRGGVSYEQYF.

There are many counts of this clonotype. The chain joins TRBV29-1 to TRBJ1-1; possibly TRBD1 for D (6 bases). Germline assignment: CDR1 SQVTM and CDR2 ANQGSEA. V gave up 6 bases and J gave up 5 bases, with 16 bases separating them. This CDR3 is 13 amino acids long. The CDR3 loop is CSVSEGVGTEAFF. The CDR3 DNA reads as TGCAGCGTGAGCGAGGGGGTAGGGACTGAAGCTTTCTTT.

This clonotype is medium-sized. The chain joins TRBV6-9 to TRBJ2-7; 8 positions match TRBD1. V trimming: 4 bases; J trimming: 2 bases; junction bases outside the gene matches: 1. The CDR3 loop spans 13 amino acids. Germline values: CDR1 MNHGY, CDR2 SVAAGI. The CDR3 loop reads CASSSTGAYEQYF. The CDR3 DNA sequence: TGTGCCAGCAGTTCGACAGGGGCCTACGAGCAGTACTTC.

This clonotype was seen repeatedly, ten times or more. The chain combines TRBV7-2 with TRBJ2-7; D is unresolved. V lost 3 bases and J 1 base, leaving 13 bases between the germline ends. The CDR3 has 15 amino acids. Germline V gene sequence: CDR1 SGHTA, CDR2 FQGNSA. The CDR3 spells CASSFSIGHSYEQYF. CDR3 sequence (DNA): TGTGCCAGCAGCTTTTCGATAGGTCATTCCTACGAGCAGTACTTC.

Many counts were recorded for this clonotype. The V gene is TRBV6-1, the J gene TRBJ2-5; the match to TRBD2 covers 7 bases. After removal of 8 bases from V and 0 bases from J, the junction contained 6 bases not matched to a gene. Germline V gives CDR1 MNHNS, CDR2 SASEGT. The CDR3 totals 14 residues. CDR3 sequence: CASAMGGNQETQYF. CDR3 nucleotides: TGTGCCAGCGCTATGGGAGGGAACCAAGAGACCCAGTACTTC.